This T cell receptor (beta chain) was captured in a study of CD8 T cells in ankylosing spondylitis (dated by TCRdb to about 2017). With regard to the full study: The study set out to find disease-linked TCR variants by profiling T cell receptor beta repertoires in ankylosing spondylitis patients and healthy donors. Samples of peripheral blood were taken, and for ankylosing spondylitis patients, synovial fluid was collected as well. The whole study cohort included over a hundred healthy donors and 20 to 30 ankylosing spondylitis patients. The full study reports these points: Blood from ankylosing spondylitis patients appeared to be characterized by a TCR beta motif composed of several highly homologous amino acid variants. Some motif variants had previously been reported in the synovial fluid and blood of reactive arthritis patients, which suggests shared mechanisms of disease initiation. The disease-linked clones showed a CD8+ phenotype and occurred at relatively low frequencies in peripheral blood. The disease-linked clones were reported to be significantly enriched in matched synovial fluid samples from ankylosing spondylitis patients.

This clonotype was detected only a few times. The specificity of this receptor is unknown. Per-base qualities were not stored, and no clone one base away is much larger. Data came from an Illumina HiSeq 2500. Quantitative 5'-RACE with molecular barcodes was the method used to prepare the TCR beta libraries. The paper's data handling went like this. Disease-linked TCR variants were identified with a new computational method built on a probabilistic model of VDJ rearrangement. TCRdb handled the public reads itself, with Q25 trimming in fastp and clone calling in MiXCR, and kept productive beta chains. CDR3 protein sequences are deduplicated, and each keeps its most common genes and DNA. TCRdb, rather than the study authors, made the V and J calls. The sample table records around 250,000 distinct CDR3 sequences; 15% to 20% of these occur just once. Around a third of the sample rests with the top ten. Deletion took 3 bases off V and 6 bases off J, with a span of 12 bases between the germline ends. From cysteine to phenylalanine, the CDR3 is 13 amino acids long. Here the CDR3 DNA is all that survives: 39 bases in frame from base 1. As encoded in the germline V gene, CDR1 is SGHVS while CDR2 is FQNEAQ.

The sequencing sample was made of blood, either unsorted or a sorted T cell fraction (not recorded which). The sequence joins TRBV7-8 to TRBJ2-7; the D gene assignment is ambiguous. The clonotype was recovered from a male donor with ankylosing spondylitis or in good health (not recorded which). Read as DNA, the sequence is TGTGCCAGCAGCTTGCAGTCCTCTTCCGAGCAGTACTTC. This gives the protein CASSLQSSSEQYF.